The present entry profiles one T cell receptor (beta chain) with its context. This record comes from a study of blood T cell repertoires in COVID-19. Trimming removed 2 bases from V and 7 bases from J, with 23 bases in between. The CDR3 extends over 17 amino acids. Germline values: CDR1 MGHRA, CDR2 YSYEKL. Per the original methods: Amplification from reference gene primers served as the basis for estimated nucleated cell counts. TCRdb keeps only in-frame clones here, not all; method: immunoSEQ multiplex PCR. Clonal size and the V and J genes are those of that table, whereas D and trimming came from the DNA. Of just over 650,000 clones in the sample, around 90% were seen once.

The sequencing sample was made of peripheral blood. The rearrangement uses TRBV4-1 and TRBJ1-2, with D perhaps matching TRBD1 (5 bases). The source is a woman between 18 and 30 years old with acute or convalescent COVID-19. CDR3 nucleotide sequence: TGCGCCAGCAGCCAATTATCTCGCCGGGACTCCCAGGGTGGCTACACCTTC. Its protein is CASSQLSRRDSQGGYTF.